This T cell receptor beta chain comes out of a study of blood T cell repertoires in COVID-19. As for the study in general: PBMCs, B-cell-depleted T cells, or T cells were the source of the cDNA or gDNA that made up the material.

Per germline, CDR1 SGHDN and CDR2 FVKESK. J lost 7 bases, V lost 3 bases, and 7 bases had no gene match. The CDR3 has 15 amino acids. Original handling: Researchers report that nucleated cell counts were estimated from reference gene primer amplification. The protocol was immunoSEQ multiplex PCR, while the TCRdb copy is restricted to in-frame clones and leaves out a portion. Clone size and V and J calls were adopted from that table, with D and trimming inferred from the DNA. Counted here are roughly 160,000 clones, approximately 91% occurring once; the ten biggest clones make up 2% to 3%. Sequencing input: peripheral blood. The chain uses TRBV14 and TRBJ2-2; 8 bases align to TRBD2. The clonotype was recovered from a man between 18 and 35 years old with acute or convalescent COVID-19. The CDR3 protein is CASSHPAGVNGELFF. The CDR3 DNA is TGTGCCAGCAGCCATCCAGCGGGAGTGAACGGGGAGCTGTTTTTT.